This TCR beta chain originates from a study of cytomegalovirus exposure and HLA in healthy donors. General observations from the study: Most subjects' HLA-A and HLA-B alleles were reportedly predicted from TCR beta sequences.

The PCR ran on 60 Vbeta and 13 Jbeta primers. Only in-frame clones appear in the TCRdb table, and some are missing; sequencing was by immunoSEQ multiplex PCR. This sample carries roughly 120,000 clones, around 70% of them seen once, and the ten largest clones take around 5%. In regard to this clone: Its matching antigen is unknown.

CDR3 length: 14 amino acids. The germline V gene encodes CDR1 MNHEY and CDR2 SMNVEV (reference sequence). V was clipped by 0 bases and J by 5 bases, with 8 bases between them. The clonotype was recovered from a young man in good health and CMV-seropositive. The genes are TRBV27 and TRBJ2-1; tentative D call: TRBD2 (5 bases). The material sequenced was PBMCs. DNA of the CDR3: TGTGCCAGCAGTTTATCCGAGGGAAACAATGAGCAGTTCTTC. Translating gives CASSLSEGNNEQFF.